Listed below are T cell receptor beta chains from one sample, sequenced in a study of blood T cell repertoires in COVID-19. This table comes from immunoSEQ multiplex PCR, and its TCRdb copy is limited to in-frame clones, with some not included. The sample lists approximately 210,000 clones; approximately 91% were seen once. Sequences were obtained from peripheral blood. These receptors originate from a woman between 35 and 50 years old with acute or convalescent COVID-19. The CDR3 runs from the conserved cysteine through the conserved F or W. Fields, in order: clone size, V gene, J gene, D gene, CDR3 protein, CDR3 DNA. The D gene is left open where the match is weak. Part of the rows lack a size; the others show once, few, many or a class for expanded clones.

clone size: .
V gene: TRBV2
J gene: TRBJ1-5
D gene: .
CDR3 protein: CASTPHSNQPQHF
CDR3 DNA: TGTGCCAGCACACCACATAGCAATCAGCCCCAGCATTTT

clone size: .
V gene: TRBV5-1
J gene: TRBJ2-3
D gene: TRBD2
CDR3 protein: CASSTSLASGGYTDTQYF
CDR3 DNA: TGCGCCAGCAGCACGAGTTTAGCTAGCGGGGGGTACACAGATACGCAGTATTTT

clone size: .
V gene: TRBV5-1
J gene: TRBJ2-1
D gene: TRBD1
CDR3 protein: CASSLWSTGDSYNEQFF
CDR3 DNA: TGCGCCAGCAGCTTGTGGTCAACAGGGGACTCCTACAATGAGCAGTTCTTC

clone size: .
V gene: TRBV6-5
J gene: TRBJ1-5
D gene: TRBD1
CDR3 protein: CASSRTWTGGQPQHF
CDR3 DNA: TGTGCCAGCAGCCGTACTTGGACAGGGGGACAGCCCCAGCATTTT

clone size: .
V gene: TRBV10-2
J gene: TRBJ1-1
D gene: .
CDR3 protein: CASTRDRSTEAFF
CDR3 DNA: TGCGCCAGCACGAGGGATAGAAGCACTGAAGCTTTCTTT

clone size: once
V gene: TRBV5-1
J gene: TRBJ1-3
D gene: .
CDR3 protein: CASSLGGRTVNTIYF
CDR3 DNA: TGCGCCAGCAGCTTGGGGGGTAGGACAGTAAACACCATATATTTT

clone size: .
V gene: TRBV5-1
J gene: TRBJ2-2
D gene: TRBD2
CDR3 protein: CASSRGGGSRAGELFF
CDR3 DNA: TGCGCCAGCAGCCGCGGCGGGGGGTCGAGGGCCGGGGAGCTGTTTTTT

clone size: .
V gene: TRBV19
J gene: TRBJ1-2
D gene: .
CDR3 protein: CASSIGRDYGYTF
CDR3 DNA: TGTGCCAGTAGTATCGGCAGGGACTATGGCTACACCTTC

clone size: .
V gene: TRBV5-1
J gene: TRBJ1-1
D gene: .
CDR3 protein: CASSFWGGTEAFF
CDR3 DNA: TGCGCCAGCAGCTTTTGGGGGGGCACTGAAGCTTTCTTT

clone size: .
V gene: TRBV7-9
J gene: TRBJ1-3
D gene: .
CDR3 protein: CASPTGGAGNTIYF
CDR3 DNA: TGTGCCAGCCCTACGGGGGGGGCGGGAAACACCATATATTTT

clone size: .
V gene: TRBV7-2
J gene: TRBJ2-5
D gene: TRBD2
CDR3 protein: CASSLRGGVETQYF
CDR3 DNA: TGTGCCAGCAGCTTACGGGGGGGGGTAGAGACCCAGTACTTC

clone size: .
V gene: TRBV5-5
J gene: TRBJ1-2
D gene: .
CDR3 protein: CASSLDRSGYTF
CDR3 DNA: TGTGCCAGTAGCTTGGATAGGAGTGGCTACACCTTC

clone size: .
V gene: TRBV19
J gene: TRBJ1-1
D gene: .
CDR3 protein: CASSMGGLNTEAFF
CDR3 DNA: TGTGCCAGTAGTATGGGAGGGCTGAACACTGAAGCTTTCTTT

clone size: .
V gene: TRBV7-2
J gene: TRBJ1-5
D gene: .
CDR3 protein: CASSLGQNQPQHF
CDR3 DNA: TGTGCCAGCAGCTTGGGACAAAATCAGCCCCAGCATTTT

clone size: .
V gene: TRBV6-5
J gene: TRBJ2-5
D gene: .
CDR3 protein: CASSSNFQETQYF
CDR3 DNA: TGTGCCAGCAGTTCCAACTTCCAAGAGACCCAGTACTTC

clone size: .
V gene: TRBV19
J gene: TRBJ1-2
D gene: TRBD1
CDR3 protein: CASSMRTGTNYGYTF
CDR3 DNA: TGTGCCAGTAGTATGAGGACAGGGACAAACTATGGCTACACCTTC

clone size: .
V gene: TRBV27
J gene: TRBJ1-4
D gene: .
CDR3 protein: CASSMTATNEKLFF
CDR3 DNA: TGTGCCAGCAGTATGACAGCAACTAATGAAAAACTGTTTTTT

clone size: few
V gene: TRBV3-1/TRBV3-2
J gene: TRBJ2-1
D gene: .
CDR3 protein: CASSRPVGDEQFF
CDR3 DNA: TGTGCCAGCAGCCGGCCGGTTGGAGATGAGCAGTTCTTC

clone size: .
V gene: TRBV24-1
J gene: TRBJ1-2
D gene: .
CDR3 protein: CATSDSRLRDSYRGYTF
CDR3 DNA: TGTGCCACCAGTGATTCGCGTCTAAGGGACTCCTATCGTGGCTACACCTTC

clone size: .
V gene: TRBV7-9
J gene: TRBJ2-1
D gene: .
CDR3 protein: CASSQGGGLLGNEQFF
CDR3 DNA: TGTGCCAGCAGCCAAGGTGGAGGATTATTAGGCAATGAGCAGTTCTTC

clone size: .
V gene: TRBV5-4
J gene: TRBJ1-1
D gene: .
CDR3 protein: CASGSGKGDTEAFF
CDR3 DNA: TGTGCCAGCGGGTCCGGCAAGGGGGACACTGAAGCTTTCTTT

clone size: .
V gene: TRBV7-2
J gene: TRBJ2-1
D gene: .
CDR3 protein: CASSLRRADNEQFF
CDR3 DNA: TGTGCCAGCAGCTTAAGGAGGGCGGACAATGAGCAGTTCTTC

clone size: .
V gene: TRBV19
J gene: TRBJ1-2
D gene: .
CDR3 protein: CASSLTSGRSGYTF
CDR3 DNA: TGTGCCAGTAGTTTGACGTCAGGGCGGAGTGGCTACACCTTC

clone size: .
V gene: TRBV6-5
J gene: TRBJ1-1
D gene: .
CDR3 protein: CASKSFRNTEAFF
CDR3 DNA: TGTGCCAGCAAATCTTTTCGGAACACTGAAGCTTTCTTT

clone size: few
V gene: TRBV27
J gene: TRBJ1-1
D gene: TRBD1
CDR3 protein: CASSLGQGVEAFF
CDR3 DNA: TGTGCCAGCAGCCTAGGACAGGGTGTTGAAGCTTTCTTT

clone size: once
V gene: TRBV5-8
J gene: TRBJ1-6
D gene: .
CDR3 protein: CASYVWVRDYTNSPLHF
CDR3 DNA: TGTGCCAGCTACGTGTGGGTCCGGGACTATACAAATTCACCCCTCCACTTT

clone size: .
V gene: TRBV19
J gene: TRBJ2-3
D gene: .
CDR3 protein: CASSIAWAGRSTGTQYF
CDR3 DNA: TGTGCCAGTAGTATAGCATGGGCTGGGAGATCGACTGGTACGCAGTATTTT